This T cell receptor beta chain was profiled in a study of T cell responses to AZD1222 COVID-19 vaccine. Study-level background: Pooled samples include second doses given at about 4 or 12 weeks.

Sequenced by immunoSEQ multiplex PCR; TCRdb stores in-frame clones only, minus some. The sample contains around 160,000 clones, about 93% of which appear only once. Germline CDR1 and CDR2: KGHSH and LQKENI. V was clipped by 2 bases and J by 9 bases, with 15 bases between them. The CDR3 sequence is 14 residues long. The sample was peripheral blood, taken on day 0 of AZD1222 vaccination. V gene TRBV18 combines with J gene TRBJ2-3; D might be TRBD1 or TRBD2, each matching 5 bases. The source of this sequence is an adult in good health. The CDR3 nucleotides read TGTGCCAGCTCACCAGATCAACTGAGGGGCACGCAGTATTTT. It specifies CASSPDQLRGTQYF. The entire variable domain, with the rest obtained from reference TRBV18 and TRBJ2-3, is as follows: NAGVMQNPRHLVRRRGQEARLRCSPMKGHSHVYWYRQLPEEGLKFMVYLQKENIIDESGMPKERFSAEFPKEGPSILRIQQVVRGDSAAYFCASSPDQLRGTQYFGPGTRLTVL.